The source of this T cell receptor beta chain is a study of control samples from healthy donors and cancer patients. Clones were sequenced by immunoSEQ multiplex PCR, and TCRdb holds only the in-frame ones, with some missing. The sample lists about 160,000 clones, 96% occurring once. Trimming removed 4 bases from V and 2 bases from J; junction bases left unmatched: 10. CDR1 is SGHTA, CDR2 FQGTGA, per germline. This CDR3 is 16 amino acids long. This TCR was recovered from a woman in her twenties or thirties in good health. J is TRBJ1-1 and V is TRBV7-3, with 7 bases aligning to TRBD1. Sequenced: blood. CDR3 sequence: CASSSWKTGTNTEAFF. The CDR3 DNA is TGTGCCAGCAGCTCTTGGAAGACAGGGACAAACACTGAAGCTTTCTTT.